The 9 T cell receptor beta chains listed next were all sequenced from one sample in a study of blood T cell repertoires in COVID-19. Here immunoSEQ multiplex PCR was the method, and the copy in TCRdb shows in-frame clones only, minus some. The sample has some 190,000 clones, over 70% seen once. The material sequenced was PBMCs or T cells enriched from blood (not recorded which). The receptor set was obtained from a man aged 55 to 70 who had been exposed to COVID-19.

V and J are TRBV19 and TRBJ1-6; TRBD1 might be the D (5 bases). CDR3 length: 13 amino acids. Trimming removed 4 bases from V and 8 bases from J, with 9 bases in between. In germline, CDR1 is LNHDA, CDR2 SQIVND (reference sequence). CDR3 in DNA: TGTGCCAGTAGTACGGACATGGATTCACCCCTCCACTTT. As protein: CASSTDMDSPLHF. The full variable domain, completed using reference TRBV19 and TRBJ1-6, is DGGITQSPKYLFRKEGQNVTLSCEQNLNHDAMYWYRQDPGQGLRLIYYSQIVNDFQKGDIAEGYSVSREKKESFPLTVTSAQKNPTAFYLCASSTDMDSPLHFGNGTRLTVT.

J is TRBJ2-2 and V is TRBV5-1; TRBD2 matches 14 bases. In germline, CDR1 is SGHRS, CDR2 YFSETQ. The CDR3 runs 18 residues. V lost 5 bases and J lost 4; bases outside the gene matches: 10. For the CDR3, the DNA is TGCGCCAGCAGACCGGGACTAGCGGGAGTCGCGAGCACCGGGGAGCTGTTTTTT. Its protein is CASRPGLAGVASTGELFF.

V gene TRBV30 combines with J gene TRBJ2-2; 7 nucleotides match TRBD1. V was pared by 1 base and J by 6 bases, with 2 bases of the junction left unmatched. There are 13 residues in the CDR3. Per the germline V gene, CDR1 is GTSNPN and CDR2 is SVGIG (reference sequence). CDR3 DNA: TGTGCCTGGAGTGGGGACAGTTCCGGGGAGCTGTTTTTT. This codes for CAWSGDSSGELFF.

V gene TRBV6-5 combines with J gene TRBJ1-5, with D tentatively TRBD1 (5 bases). Germline lookup yields CDR1 MNHEY and CDR2 SVGAGI. V was pared by 4 bases and J by 3 bases, with 7 bases between. The CDR3 is 13 residues long. Here the CDR3 DNA reads TGTGCCAGCAGTTTACAGGTCAATCAGCCCCAGCATTTT. It yields the protein CASSLQVNQPQHF.

This clone was counted once. The J gene is TRBJ1-1, the V gene TRBV29-1, with D maybe TRBD1 (5 bases). Germline V gives CDR1 SQVTM, CDR2 ANQGSEA. CDR3 length: 13 residues. V was pared by 7 bases and J by 2 bases, with 14 bases between. Written as DNA, the CDR3 is TGCAGCGCCCGGGGGGTGGGAAACACTGAAGCTTTCTTT. It yields the protein CSARGVGNTEAFF.

The rearrangement uses TRBV11-3 and TRBJ2-2, with D perhaps matching TRBD2 (6 bases). The CDR3 totals 14 residues. Looked up from germline, CDR1 is SGHNT and CDR2 is YENEEA. V lost 5 bases to trimming and J lost 2 bases, with 9 bases between them. The CDR3 nucleotides are TGTGCCAGCAGCGCGGGACTCAACACCGGGGAGCTGTTTTTT. Its translation: CASSAGLNTGELFF.

V usage is TRBV2 and J usage is TRBJ2-7; a possible D gene is TRBD2 (5 bases). Trimming took off 6 bases at V and 2 bases at J, with 14 bases between the two ends. CDR1 and CDR2 (germline): SNHLY, FYNNEI. The CDR3 is made up of 14 amino acids. For the CDR3, the DNA is TGTGCCAGCAGCCCCGGACTTCCCCCCTACGAGCAGTACTTC. Encoded protein: CASSPGLPPYEQYF.

This clone was seen a single time. The genes are TRBV6-2 or TRBV6-3 and TRBJ1-2, with D perhaps matching TRBD1 (6 bases). The CDR3 spans 17 residues. The V and J ends lost 5 bases and 6 bases respectively, with 25 bases between them. Germline V CDR1 and CDR2: MNHEY, SVGEGT. The CDR3 is CASSQGRARRKGDGYTF. The CDR3 DNA reads as TGTGCCAGCAGTCAGGGGCGGGCAAGGAGAAAAGGGGATGGCTACACCTTC.

A note on this clone: Other DNA variants within this sample encode the same CDR3. This chain uses TRBV5-1 with TRBJ2-7; 8 bases match TRBD1. From germline, CDR1 is SGHRS and CDR2 YFSETQ. J lost 4 bases, V lost 4 bases, and 7 bases had no gene match. The CDR3 extends over 14 amino acids. CDR3 sequence reads: CASSLGQGAYEQYF. The CDR3 DNA sequence: TGCGCCAGCAGCCTAGGACAGGGCGCGTACGAGCAGTACTTC.